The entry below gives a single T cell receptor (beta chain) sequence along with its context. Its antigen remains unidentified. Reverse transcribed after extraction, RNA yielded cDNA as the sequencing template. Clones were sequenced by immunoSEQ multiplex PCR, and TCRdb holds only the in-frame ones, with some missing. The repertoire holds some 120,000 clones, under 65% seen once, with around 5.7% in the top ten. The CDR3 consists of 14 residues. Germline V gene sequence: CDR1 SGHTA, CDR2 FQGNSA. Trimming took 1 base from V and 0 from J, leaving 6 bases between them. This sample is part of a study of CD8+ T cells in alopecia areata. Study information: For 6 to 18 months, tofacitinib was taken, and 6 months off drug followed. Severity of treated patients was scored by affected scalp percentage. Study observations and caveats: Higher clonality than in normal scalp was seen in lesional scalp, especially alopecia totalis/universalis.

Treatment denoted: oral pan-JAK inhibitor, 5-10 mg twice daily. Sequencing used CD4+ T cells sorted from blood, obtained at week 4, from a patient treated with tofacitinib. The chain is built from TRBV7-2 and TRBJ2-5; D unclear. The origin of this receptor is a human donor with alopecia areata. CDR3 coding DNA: TGTGCCAGCAGCTTAGACATGTACCAAGAGACCCAGTACTTC. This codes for CASSLDMYQETQYF.